These T cell receptor beta chains were read from a single sample in a study of cytomegalovirus exposure and HLA in healthy donors. The method was immunoSEQ multiplex PCR; TCRdb's version includes in-frame clones alone and lacks a portion of them. The sample shows 150,000 to 200,000 clones, 55% to 65% of them seen only once. The sequenced sample consisted of PBMCs. These TCRs come from a man aged 35-49 years in good health and CMV-seronegative. Both conserved end residues are part of each CDR3. The order of the fields is V gene, clone size, D gene, J gene, CDR3 DNA, CDR3 protein. D genes are given only for firm matches. Size is stated for part of the rows, as once, few or many counts, or as a class when the clone is expanded.

V: TRBV27; size: few; D: NA; J: TRBJ2-3; DNA: TGTGCCAGCAGTTTAACCCAGCGGATGGGAGATACGCAGTATTTT; CDR3: CASSLTQRMGDTQYF
V: TRBV19; size: NA; D: NA; J: TRBJ1-5; DNA: TGTGCCAGTAGTATAGGATCGGGGGGAAATCAGCCCCAGCATTTT; CDR3: CASSIGSGGNQPQHF
V: TRBV14; size: NA; D: NA; J: TRBJ1-6; DNA: TGTGCCAGCAGCCAAGAAGAGGGAAGCTATTCACCCCTCCACTTT; CDR3: CASSQEEGSYSPLHF
V: TRBV19; size: NA; D: TRBD2; J: TRBJ2-1; DNA: TGTGCCAGTAGTATAGGAACTAGCGGGGTCTCCTACAATGAGCAGTTCTTC; CDR3: CASSIGTSGVSYNEQFF
V: TRBV10-3; size: NA; D: NA; J: TRBJ1-2; DNA: TGTGCCATCAGTGATATAGGGGACAATGGCTACACCTTC; CDR3: CAISDIGDNGYTF
V: TRBV6-1; size: NA; D: NA; J: TRBJ2-2; DNA: TGTGCCAGCAGTGCCGGGCGACAGGACACCGGGGAGCTGTTTTTT; CDR3: CASSAGRQDTGELFF
V: TRBV11-1; size: NA; D: NA; J: TRBJ2-7; DNA: TGTGCCAGCAGCTTAGTGAGCGGGGAGCAGTACTTC; CDR3: CASSLVSGEQYF
V: TRBV2; size: NA; D: NA; J: TRBJ2-1; DNA: TGTGCCAGCAGGCCGGGGTTCCGGTCCTACAATGAGCAGTTCTTC; CDR3: CASRPGFRSYNEQFF
V: TRBV27; size: NA; D: NA; J: TRBJ1-1; DNA: TGTGCCAGCAGCTCCGCGGGGAGCACTGAAGCTTTCTTT; CDR3: CASSSAGSTEAFF
V: TRBV10-3; size: few; D: NA; J: TRBJ2-2; DNA: TGTGCCATCAGCTCAGGGGAGGGAAGGGCCACCGGGGAGCTGTTTTTT; CDR3: CAISSGEGRATGELFF
V: TRBV7-9; size: NA; D: TRBD1; J: TRBJ1-2; DNA: TGTTCCAGCAGCAGAACAGGGGCCCATGGCTACACCTTC; CDR3: CSSSRTGAHGYTF
V: TRBV4-3; size: NA; D: TRBD2; J: TRBJ2-7; DNA: TGCGCCAGCAGCCAAGAAGGACTAGCGGGTTCCCAGTACTTC; CDR3: CASSQEGLAGSQYF
V: TRBV19; size: once; D: TRBD2; J: TRBJ2-7; DNA: TGTGCCAGTAGTCCCTGGACTAGCAGCTACGAGCAGTACTTC; CDR3: CASSPWTSSYEQYF
V: TRBV7-8; size: NA; D: NA; J: TRBJ2-2; DNA: TGTGCCAGCAGGGACGGGGGAATCACCGGGGAGCTGTTTTTT; CDR3: CASRDGGITGELFF
V: TRBV25-1; size: NA; D: NA; J: TRBJ2-5; DNA: TGTGCCAGCAGTGAATATAGGGGACTTCGGGAGACCCAGTACTTC; CDR3: CASSEYRGLRETQYF
V: TRBV5-5; size: NA; D: NA; J: TRBJ2-5; DNA: TGTGCCAGCAGCTTTGGGACTCCAGGGCAGACCCAGTACTTC; CDR3: CASSFGTPGQTQYF
V: TRBV5-1; size: once; D: TRBD1; J: TRBJ2-7; DNA: TGCGCCAGCAGCTTGTCAGCCCCCGGGACAGGGTATTGGGTTACCTACGAGCAGTACTTC; CDR3: CASSLSAPGTGYWVTYEQYF
V: TRBV5-4; size: once; D: NA; J: TRBJ2-3; DNA: TGTGCCAGCAGCCCGGACTTCACAGATACGCAGTATTTT; CDR3: CASSPDFTDTQYF
V: TRBV6-5; size: NA; D: TRBD2; J: TRBJ2-3; DNA: TGTGCCAGCACCCCTGGGGGGGGTGTAGATACGCAGTATTTT; CDR3: CASTPGGGVDTQYF
V: TRBV27; size: few; D: TRBD1; J: TRBJ1-1; DNA: TGTGCCAGCAGTCCGGGACAGGGAATATACACTGAAGCTTTCTTT; CDR3: CASSPGQGIYTEAFF
V: TRBV19; size: NA; D: TRBD1; J: TRBJ1-6; DNA: TGTGCCGCAGGACAGGTTTTGAATTCACCCCTCCACTTT; CDR3: CAAGQVLNSPLHF
V: TRBV7-6; size: NA; D: TRBD1; J: TRBJ1-5; DNA: TGTGCCAGCAGCTCCGGGACAGGGGGCGGTCAGCCCCAGCATTTT; CDR3: CASSSGTGGGQPQHF
V: TRBV9; size: NA; D: TRBD1; J: TRBJ2-2; DNA: TGTGCCAGCAGCGTAAAAAGCCAGGGGGTGAACACCGGGGAGCTGTTTTTT; CDR3: CASSVKSQGVNTGELFF
V: TRBV14; size: NA; D: TRBD2; J: TRBJ2-1; DNA: TGTGCCAGCAGCCATTCGGGAGGGGGGCAGTTCTTC; CDR3: CASSHSGGGQFF
V: TRBV13; size: NA; D: TRBD2; J: TRBJ2-3; DNA: TGTGCCAGCAGCGCCCGACTAGCGGAAGCTAGCACAGATACGCAGTATTTT; CDR3: CASSARLAEASTDTQYF
V: TRBV28; size: NA; D: TRBD1; J: TRBJ1-5; DNA: TGTGCCAGCACCCCTAGGGACAGGGGGCTCTCAGGCAATCAGCCCCAGCATTTT; CDR3: CASTPRDRGLSGNQPQHF
V: TRBV2; size: few; D: TRBD1; J: TRBJ2-5; DNA: TGTGCCAGCGCTACAGGGGCGGTAGAGACCCAGTACTTC; CDR3: CASATGAVETQYF
V: TRBV5-1; size: NA; D: NA; J: TRBJ2-3; DNA: TGCGCCAGCGCGCCTGTAGGGGGAGGGTCTCCAGATACGCAGTATTTT; CDR3: CASAPVGGGSPDTQYF
V: TRBV6-1; size: NA; D: TRBD2; J: TRBJ2-1; DNA: TGTGCCAGCAGGCTAGCGGGACACAATGAGCAGTTCTTC; CDR3: CASRLAGHNEQFF